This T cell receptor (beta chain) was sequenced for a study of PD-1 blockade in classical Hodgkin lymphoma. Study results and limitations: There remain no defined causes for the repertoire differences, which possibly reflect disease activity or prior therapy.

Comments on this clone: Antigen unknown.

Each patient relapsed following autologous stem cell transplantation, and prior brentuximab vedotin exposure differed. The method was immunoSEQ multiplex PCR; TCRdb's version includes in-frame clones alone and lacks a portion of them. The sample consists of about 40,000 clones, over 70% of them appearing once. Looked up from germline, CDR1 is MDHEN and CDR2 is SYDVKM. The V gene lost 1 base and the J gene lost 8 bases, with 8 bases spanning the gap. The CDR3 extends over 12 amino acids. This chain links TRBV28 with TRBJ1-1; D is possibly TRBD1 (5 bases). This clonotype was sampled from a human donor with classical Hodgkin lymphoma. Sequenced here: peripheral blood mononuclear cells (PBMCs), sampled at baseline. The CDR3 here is CASSLSEGEAFF. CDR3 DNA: TGTGCCAGCAGTTTATCGGAGGGGGAAGCTTTCTTT.